The 6 T cell receptor beta chains presented below share a single source sample, sequenced in a study of CD8 T cells in ankylosing spondylitis. Via MiXCR, TCRdb re-called the 5' RACE reads, giving one row per CDR3 protein. The sample has 200,000 to 250,000 distinct CDR3 sequences, roughly 25% seen once. Sequenced material: blood, either unsorted or a sorted T cell fraction (not recorded which). The receptor set was obtained from a male donor with ankylosing spondylitis or in good health (not recorded which).

The rearrangement links TRBV4-3 to TRBJ1-4; 7 nucleotides align to TRBD1. The germline CDR1 and CDR2 sequences are LGHNA and YSLEER. This CDR3 is built from 17 residues. With 0 bases clipped from V and 5 bases from J, the junction kept 9 bases outside the gene matches. CDR3 nucleotides: TGCGCCAGCAGCCAAGATCGGATCGGGACAGTAAATGAAAAACTGTTTTTT. Translated: CASSQDRIGTVNEKLFF.

This clonotype was counted ten times or more. The rearrangement joins TRBV10-1 to TRBJ1-1, with D possibly matching TRBD1 (5 bases). This CDR3 is 16 amino acids long. From germline, CDR1 is WNHNN and CDR2 SYGVQD (reference sequence). V was shortened by 6 bases and J by 3 bases, with 20 bases between the two germline ends. CDR3 region: CASSPGDGLGYTEAFF. The CDR3 DNA reads as TGCGCCAGCAGCCCCGGGGACGGTTTGGGGTACACTGAAGCTTTCTTT.

This clonotype was counted only a few times. The V and J genes are TRBV20-1 and TRBJ2-7; D call uncertain. Between the trimmed V and J ends, which lost 0 bases and 0 bases, there was a span of 9 bases. The germline gives CDR1 DFQATT, CDR2 SNEGSKA (reference sequence). The CDR3 length is 14 residues. CDR3 bases: TGCAGTGCTAGAGATACACGCAGCTCCTACGAGCAGTACTTC. Translation gives CSARDTRSSYEQYF.

There are a few counts of this clonotype. V gene TRBV5-1 combines with J gene TRBJ2-5, with 10 nucleotides matching TRBD2. Germline V gene sequence: CDR1 SGHRS, CDR2 YFSETQ. The J segment lost 1 base and the V segment lost 4 bases, leaving 7 bases of the junction unmatched. CDR3 length equals 16 residues. The CDR3 region has the DNA TGCGCCAGCAGCCCCTCCCCTAGCGGGAGCCAAGAGACCCAGTACTTC. Protein sequence: CASSPSPSGSQETQYF.

This clonotype came up many times. This chain links TRBV5-5 with TRBJ2-7, with 8 bases that match TRBD2. V lost 4 bases to trimming and J lost 7 bases; unmatched junction nucleotides: 7. Germline assignment: CDR1 SGHKS and CDR2 YYEKEE (reference sequence). The CDR3 length is 13 residues. CDR3 nucleotides: TGTGCCAGCAGCCTTAGCGGGACAAGTGAGCAGTACTTC. Amino acid sequence: CASSLSGTSEQYF.

The J gene is TRBJ1-6, the V gene TRBV12-3 or TRBV12-4; no firm D call. The length of the CDR3 is 16 residues. The V and J ends lost 5 bases and 2 bases respectively, with 13 bases between them. CDR3 DNA: TGTGCCAGCAGTCTGGGCCGCTTACCCTATAATTCACCCCTCCACTTT. Its translation: CASSLGRLPYNSPLHF.